This T cell receptor beta chain derives from a study of T cells in women clearing cervical HPV infection. Whole-study findings and limits: Repertoire richness, not evenness, was significantly elevated in CIN3+ cases versus controls.

Generated by immunoSEQ multiplex PCR, the TCRdb table keeps only in-frame clones and is missing some. In total, the table holds under 25,000 clones. To note about this clone: Antigen unknown. The read gets to within 3 residues of the CDR3 end, and the germline J gene fills in the rest.

V dropped 0 bases and J dropped 5 bases, with 11 bases sitting between them. Germline assignment: CDR1 DFQATT and CDR2 SNEGSKA (reference sequence). The CDR3 covers 14 residues. The chain employs TRBV20-1 and TRBJ1-5; D perhaps matches TRBD1 (6 bases). The origin of this receptor is a woman between 18 and 69 years old with a cervical HPV16 infection that either progressed to CIN3+ or cleared (not recorded which). What was sequenced was blood buffy coat. The sequenced part of the CDR3 DNA is TGCAGTGCTAGAGATACGGAGGGGGATCAGCCC. This codes for CSARDTEGDQP. The entire CDR3 protein reads CSARDTEGDQPQHF.